The 18 T cell receptor beta chains below were found in one sample sequenced in a study of CD8 T cells in Susac syndrome. RNA was extracted with the RNeasy kit, and a quantity of 0.5 to 1 ug was reverse transcribed using random hexamers. TCRdb itself ran the immunoSEQ multiplex PCR reads through MiXCR, one entry per CDR3 protein. Seen here are around 79,000 distinct CDR3 sequences, approximately 93% observed once, and the top ten hold about 0.47%. Sequencing was done on a sample of CD8+ T cells from PBMCs. The source of these receptors is a human donor with Susac syndrome.

The rearrangement joins TRBV7-9 to TRBJ1-6, with D possibly being TRBD1 (5 bases). V shed 5 bases and J shed 8 bases, with 13 bases lying between them. The germline gives CDR1 SEHNR, CDR2 FQNEAQ (reference sequence). CDR3 length: 14 amino acids. CDR3 nucleotides: TGTGCCAGCAGCCCGGGGCAGGGCCATTCACCCCTCCACTTT. This gives the protein CASSPGQGHSPLHF.

A note on this clonotype: At one boundary the junction diverges from the germline segment, which might be a read error. The chain couples TRBV7-9 to TRBJ2-2; D uncertain. Germline V gene sequence: CDR1 SEHNR, CDR2 FQNEAQ (reference sequence). The CDR3 is 15 amino acids. CDR3 in DNA: TGTGCCTGCAGCTTAGTAACACGCAGCCCCGGGGAGCTGTTTTTT. Residues: CACSLVTRSPGELFF.

This clonotype was recorded once. This chain links TRBV25-1 with TRBJ1-2; perhaps TRBD1 as D (6 bases). This CDR3 is 16 amino acids long. In germline, CDR1 is MGHDK, CDR2 SYGVNS. V was shortened by 4 bases and J by 4 bases, with 19 bases between the two germline ends. In nucleotides, the CDR3 is TGTGCCAGCAGTGGGCCCCTACAGGGAGACCCCTATGGCTACACCTTC. It encodes CASSGPLQGDPYGYTF.

The chain recombines TRBV6-4 with TRBJ2-6; no reliable D call. Trimming took off 5 bases at V and 1 base at J, with 9 bases between the two ends. CDR1 is MRHNA and CDR2 is SNTAGT in the germline V gene. This CDR3 contains 15 residues. In DNA form, the CDR3 reads TGTGCCAGCAGTCCCACCATTTCTGGGGCCAACGTCCTGACTTTC. As protein: CASSPTISGANVLTF.

The chain recombines TRBV20-1 with TRBJ1-6; D call uncertain. Deletions cut 2 bases from V and 15 bases from J, with 14 bases between. CDR1 is DFQATT and CDR2 is SNEGSKA in the germline V gene (reference sequence). The CDR3 has 12 amino acids. CDR3 loop: CSARKSSPVLHF. The CDR3 DNA reads TGCAGTGCTAGAAAGTCTTCCCCGGTCCTCCACTTT.

The V and J genes are TRBV20-1 and TRBJ2-3; TRBD2 matches at 8 bases. This CDR3 has 17 residues. CDR1 and CDR2 from the germline V gene are DFQATT and SNEGSKA (reference sequence). Trimming removed 0 bases from V and 2 bases from J; junction bases left unmatched: 10. The CDR3 region is CSARDPPIAGNTDTQYF. The CDR3 nucleotides are TGCAGTGCTAGAGATCCCCCTATAGCGGGGAACACAGATACGCAGTATTTT.

The CDR3 region is CASSGQGLETEAFF. The CDR3 DNA reads TGTGCCAGCAGCGGACAGGGGTTAGAAACTGAAGCTTTCTTT. This rearrangement joins TRBV7-9 to TRBJ1-1; 9 bases fit TRBD1. The CDR3 has 14 residues. Germline V lookup: CDR1 SEHNR, CDR2 FQNEAQ (reference sequence). The junction had 6 bases not matched to a gene; V was cut back by 5 bases and J by 5 bases.

This sequence joins TRBV9 and TRBJ2-3; TRBD1 matches at 11 bases. The CDR3 length is 15 residues. Germline V CDR1 and CDR2: SGDLS, YYNGEE. With V trimmed by 3 bases and J by 3 bases, 3 bases remained unmatched. In DNA, the CDR3 is TGTGCCAGCAGCGCGGGGACAGGGGGGACAGATACGCAGTATTTT. This codes for CASSAGTGGTDTQYF.

V is TRBV2 and J is TRBJ2-5; D gene uncertain. Germline V gives CDR1 SNHLY, CDR2 FYNNEI. The V end was cut by 10 bases, the J end by 4 bases, with 13 bases between. The CDR3 is 12 amino acids. CDR3 coding DNA: TGTGCCATCCACATGGGTCGAGAGACCCAGTACTTC. Amino acid sequence: CAIHMGRETQYF.

The chain carries TRBV9 and TRBJ2-1; TRBD1 matches at 7 bases. The CDR3 has 15 residues. The junction had 8 bases not matched to a gene; V was cut back by 0 bases and J by 8 bases. Germline CDR1 is SGDLS and CDR2 is YYNGEE. This chain's CDR3 is CASSVGQGGLHEQFF. DNA of the CDR3: TGTGCCAGCAGCGTAGGACAGGGTGGCCTCCATGAGCAGTTCTTC.

The chain recombines TRBV14 with TRBJ2-7; D uncertain. The germline gives CDR1 SGHDN, CDR2 FVKESK. Trimming removed 0 bases from V and 0 bases from J, with 15 bases in between. The CDR3 totals 17 residues. CDR3 sequence (DNA): TGTGCCAGCAGCCAAGAATCTGGTTTGGATGGCTCCTACGAGCAGTACTTC. Translating gives CASSQESGLDGSYEQYF.

V and J are TRBV15 and TRBJ2-7; TRBD1 might be the D (5 bases). CDR3 size: 15 residues. Trimming stripped 1 base from V and 0 bases from J, with 10 bases between. Germline-derived CDR1 and CDR2 are LNHNV and YYDKDF (reference sequence). The CDR3 spells CATSRGRAASYEQYF. CDR3 sequence (DNA): TGTGCCACCAGCAGAGGCAGGGCCGCCTCCTACGAGCAGTACTTC.

V gene TRBV7-6 combines with J gene TRBJ1-6; D not certain. V was cut by 5 bases and J by 7 bases, with 9 bases left in between. Germline-derived CDR1 and CDR2 are SGHVS and FNYEAQ. This CDR3 is built from 13 residues. CDR3 sequence: CASSPSANSPLHF. In nucleotides, the CDR3 is TGTGCCAGCAGCCCATCGGCGAATTCACCCCTCCACTTT.

This chain links TRBV12-5 with TRBJ2-5, with 9 bases identical to TRBD1. Germline CDR1 and CDR2: LGHNT and FRNRAP. The CDR3 is 15 residues long. The junction had 11 bases not matched to a gene; V was cut back by 3 bases and J by 9 bases. The CDR3 loop reads CASGFSGTGKRPQYF. CDR3 DNA: TGTGCTAGTGGTTTCTCCGGGACAGGGAAGAGGCCCCAGTACTTC.

The chain uses TRBV9 and TRBJ2-2; D is uncertain. This CDR3 has 11 residues. CDR1 and CDR2 from the germline V gene are SGDLS and YYNGEE. V lost 3 bases, J lost 7 bases, and 4 bases lay in between. The CDR3 here is CASSARGELFF. CDR3 DNA sequence: TGTGCCAGCAGCGCGCGCGGGGAGCTGTTTTTT.

V and J are TRBV29-1 and TRBJ2-1; the match to TRBD1 covers 9 bases. This CDR3 region has 17 residues. Germline V gene data show CDR1 as SQVTM and CDR2 as ANQGSEA. Losses at the gene ends were 7 bases for V and 0 bases for J; bases not matched to a gene: 13. The CDR3 here is CSAQGQGRGSSYNEQFF. The CDR3 DNA reads TGCAGCGCCCAAGGACAGGGGCGAGGTAGCTCCTACAATGAGCAGTTCTTC.

The genes are TRBV6-5 and TRBJ2-7; maybe TRBD1 (6 bases). CDR3 size: 13 residues. Germline V lookup: CDR1 MNHEY, CDR2 SVGAGI. V was cut by 5 bases and J by 3 bases, with 11 bases left in between. CDR3 nucleotide sequence: TGTGCCAGCAGTGCCGCGACAGGCTACGAGCAGTACTTC. Amino acids: CASSAATGYEQYF.

The chain carries TRBV4-1 and TRBJ2-7, with a weak D call TRBD1 (5 bases). The V and J ends lost 2 bases and 3 bases respectively, with 8 bases between them. From germline, CDR1 is MGHRA and CDR2 YSYEKL. CDR3 length equals 13 residues. This chain's CDR3 is CASSQSQGYEQYF. CDR3 bases: TGCGCCAGCAGCCAAAGCCAGGGCTACGAGCAGTACTTC.